One and the same sample provided the 15 T cell receptor beta chains below, sequenced in a study of blood T cells in healthy people across ages. Primers used in a second PCR of about 6 to 11 cycles were a sample-barcoded 5' primer and a J-beta primer mix. TCRdb fed the 5' RACE reads into MiXCR, producing one record per CDR3 protein. The sample has approximately 1.5 million distinct CDR3 sequences, about 35% seen once; the top ten hold around 10%. Sequencing used blood. Source of these receptors: a woman aged 25 to 45 in good health.

This clonotype has just a few counts. The chain combines TRBV5-6 with TRBJ2-1; 7 bases match TRBD2. The CDR3 runs to 16 residues. The germline V gene encodes CDR1 SGHDT and CDR2 YYEEEE. With V trimmed by 3 bases and J by 0 bases, 6 bases remained unmatched. The CDR3 here is CASSWGEGFSYNEQFF. The CDR3 nucleotides read TGTGCCAGCAGCTGGGGGGAGGGCTTCTCCTACAATGAGCAGTTCTTC.

The chain carries TRBV13 and TRBJ2-7; no clear D gene. Germline V lookup: CDR1 PRHDT, CDR2 FYEKMQ (reference sequence). This CDR3 has 13 residues. The V and J ends lost 2 bases and 12 bases respectively, with 17 bases between them. The CDR3 spells CASSLRTTFIRYF. The CDR3 DNA sequence: TGTGCCAGCAGCTTACGCACGACCTTTATTCGGTACTTC.

This clonotype was seen only a few times. The gene calls are TRBV12-3 or TRBV12-4 and TRBJ2-5; D gene ambiguous. The CDR3 is made up of 11 amino acids. Trimming left V 6 bases short and J 7 bases short, with 9 bases between. Written as DNA, the CDR3 is TGTGCCAGCAGCCTTGATTGGACCCAGTACTTC. Its translation is CASSLDWTQYF.

V usage is TRBV3-1 and J usage is TRBJ1-2, with TRBD1 as a possible D gene (5 bases). Trimming took off 0 bases at V and 3 bases at J, with 8 bases between the two ends. Germline V CDR1 and CDR2: LGHDT, YNNKEL (reference sequence). The length of the CDR3 is 14 residues. CDR3 amino acids: CASSQDVGDYGYTF. Here the CDR3 DNA reads TGTGCCAGCAGCCAAGACGTAGGGGACTATGGCTACACCTTC.

This chain's CDR3 is CASSQEGGPNTDTQYF. CDR3 DNA: TGTGCCAGCAGCCAAGAAGGCGGCCCAAACACAGATACGCAGTATTTT. V and J are TRBV3-1 and TRBJ2-3; no definite D call. The CDR3 has 16 amino acids. The V end lost 0 bases, the J end lost 2 bases, and 12 bases lay between the germline ends. Germline CDR1 is LGHDT and CDR2 is YNNKEL (reference sequence).

The CDR3 nucleotides read TGTGCCAGCAGCTCAGGGGGACAGGGGCTTGGGACCCAGTACTTC. Translating gives CASSSGGQGLGTQYF. This chain uses TRBV7-6 with TRBJ2-5, with 10 nucleotides matching TRBD1. The CDR3 runs 15 residues. CDR1 SGHVS and CDR2 FNYEAQ come from the germline V gene. V gave up 4 bases and J gave up 7 bases; unmatched junction bases: 9.

V gene TRBV7-9 combines with J gene TRBJ2-3; 11 bases match TRBD2. Germline-derived CDR1 and CDR2 are SEHNR and FQNEAQ (reference sequence). V was clipped by 4 bases and J by 8 bases; unmatched bases: 17. This CDR3 is built from 18 residues. The DNA for the CDR3 is TGTGCCAGCAGCTCGCTTAGCGGGAGGGCCCTGATCTCCCCTACGCAGTATTTT. Its protein is CASSSLSGRALISPTQYF.

This clonotype was counted only a few times. The rearrangement joins TRBV6-6 to TRBJ1-2, with 8 bases that match TRBD1. CDR3 length: 15 amino acids. The germline gives CDR1 MNHNY, CDR2 SVGAGI (reference sequence). Unmatched junction bases numbered 3, after V lost 2 bases and J lost 1 base. CDR3 residues: CASSYGTGYNYGYTF. The CDR3 DNA is TGTGCCAGCAGTTACGGGACAGGTTATAACTATGGCTACACCTTC.

This clonotype occurred once. The chain is built from TRBV3-1 and TRBJ2-3; the D gene is possibly TRBD2 (5 bases). CDR3 length equals 14 residues. From germline, CDR1 is LGHDT and CDR2 YNNKEL (reference sequence). V lost 4 bases, J lost 8 bases, and 16 bases lay in between. The CDR3 protein is CASSPSTREGTQYF. CDR3 bases: TGTGCCAGCAGCCCATCTACTAGAGAGGGTACGCAGTATTTT.

V and J are TRBV5-4 and TRBJ1-4; D may be TRBD1 (6 bases). The CDR3 is 13 residues long. V lost 0 bases, J lost 8 bases, and 8 bases lay in between. Germline V lookup: CDR1 SGHNT, CDR2 YYREEE (reference sequence). CDR3 region: CASSLDREEKLFF. As DNA, the CDR3 is TGTGCCAGCAGCTTGGACAGGGAGGAAAAACTGTTTTTT. Variable domain in full (rest from reference TRBV5-4 and TRBJ1-4): ETGVTQSPTHLIKTRGQQVTLRCSSQSGHNTVSWYQQALGQGPQFIFQYYREEENGRGNFPPRFSGLQFPNYSSELNVNALELDDSALYLCASSLDREEKLFFGSGTQLSVL.

This clonotype was found once. A read error may be the cause here, since a much bigger clone is one base away. This chain joins TRBV29-1 and TRBJ2-3, with TRBD1 identical over 9 bases. CDR3 length equals 15 residues. Germline CDR1 and CDR2: SQVTM and ANQGSEA. The CDR3 loop is CSHDWTGESTGTQYF. The CDR3 DNA follows: TGCAGCCACGACTGGACAGGGGAAAGCACAGGTACGCAGTATTTT.

The chain links TRBV4-1 to TRBJ2-2, with D perhaps TRBD2 (5 bases). The V and J ends lost 0 bases and 7 bases respectively, with 12 bases between them. There are 15 residues in the CDR3. Germline assignment: CDR1 MGHRA and CDR2 YSYEKL. DNA for the CDR3: TGCGCCAGCAGCCAAGACCGGACTGGTGGCGGGGAGCTGTTTTTT. Its translation is CASSQDRTGGGELFF.

The rearrangement uses TRBV7-9 and TRBJ1-2; the D gene is possibly TRBD1 (5 bases). Trimming shortened V by 5 bases and J by 3 bases, and 13 bases separated the two germline ends. CDR1 is SEHNR and CDR2 is FQNEAQ in the germline V gene (reference sequence). CDR3 length: 14 amino acids. The CDR3 sequence is CASSRGVADYGYTF. The CDR3 region has the DNA TGTGCCAGCAGCCGGGGGGTGGCGGACTATGGCTACACCTTC.

This clonotype was seen only a few times. J is TRBJ2-2 and V is TRBV4-1; 15 positions match TRBD2. The CDR3 sequence is 20 residues long. Germline CDR1 and CDR2: MGHRA and YSYEKL. After removal of 3 bases from V and 2 bases from J, the junction contained 10 bases not matched to a gene. The CDR3 DNA reads as TGCGCCAGCAGCCAGCTGGGACTAGCGGGGGGCCGATTAAACACCGGGGAGCTGTTTTTT. Its translation is CASSQLGLAGGRLNTGELFF.

As to this clonotype: A read error may be the cause here, since a much bigger clone is one base away. This sequence joins TRBV10-3 and TRBJ2-3; TRBD1 matches at 12 bases. The CDR3 spans 17 residues. Germline trimming cut 0 bases from V and 4 bases from J; bases unmatched to any gene: 5. Per germline, CDR1 ENHRY and CDR2 SYGVKD. The CDR3 DNA is TGTGCCATCAGTGAGTCGATGGGACAGGGGGCTGCAGATACGCAGTATTTT. This translates into CAISESMGQGAADTQYF.